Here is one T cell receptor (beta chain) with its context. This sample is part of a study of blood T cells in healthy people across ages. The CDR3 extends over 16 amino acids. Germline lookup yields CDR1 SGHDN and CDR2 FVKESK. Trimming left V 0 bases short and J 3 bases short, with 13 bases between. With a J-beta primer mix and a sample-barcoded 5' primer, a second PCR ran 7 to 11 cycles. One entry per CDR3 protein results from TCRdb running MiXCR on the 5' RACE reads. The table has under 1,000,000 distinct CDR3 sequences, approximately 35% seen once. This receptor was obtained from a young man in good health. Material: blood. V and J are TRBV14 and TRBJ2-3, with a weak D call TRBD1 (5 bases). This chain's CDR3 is CASSQDLGLRTDTQYF. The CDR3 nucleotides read TGTGCCAGCAGCCAAGATCTGGGGCTTCGTACAGATACGCAGTATTTT. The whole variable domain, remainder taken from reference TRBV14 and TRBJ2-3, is EAGVTQFPSHSVIEKGQTVTLRCDPISGHDNLYWYRRVMGKEIKFLLHFVKESKQDESGMPNNRFLAERTGGTYSTLKVQPAELEDSGVYFCASSQDLGLRTDTQYFGPGTRLTVL.